Given below is one TCR beta chain in context. What it binds is unknown. This specimen belongs to a study of blood T cells in healthy people across ages. A second PCR, run for roughly 7 to 12 cycles, used a sample-barcoded 5' primer plus a J-beta primer mix. Each cDNA molecule carried a tag from a template-switch adaptor that contained 12 random nucleotides. TCRdb processed the 5' RACE reads anew with MiXCR; each CDR3 protein has one entry. The sample holds 700,000 or so distinct CDR3 sequences, around 43% seen once. Study-level results: Relative to aged donors, long-lived donors carried more naive CD4+ cells and displayed higher diversity. The CMV status of each donor remained undetermined, and this could have confounded shifts in expanded clonotypes.

Extraction yielded at least 6 micrograms of total RNA per sample. With 2 bases removed from V and 4 bases from J, the gap between germline ends came to 7 bases. The CDR3 has 13 residues. The receptor comes from an older man in good health. The V and J genes are TRBV12-3 or TRBV12-4 and TRBJ2-3; D is possibly TRBD1 (5 bases). The specimen was blood. The CDR3 loop is CASSLWGPDTQYF. CDR3 DNA: TGTGCCAGCAGTTTATGGGGCCCAGATACGCAGTATTTT.